The present entry profiles one T cell receptor beta chain with its context. The entry originates in a study of neurological immune-mediated disorders. The CDR3 runs to 15 residues. Germline loops: CDR1 SGHAT, CDR2 FQDESV (reference sequence). Unmatched junction bases numbered 7, after V lost 3 bases and J lost 5 bases. MiXCR was run by TCRdb on the 5' RACE reads, yielding one entry per CDR3 protein. The table shows 25,000 to 35,000 distinct CDR3 sequences, with around 12% occurring only once. The sequenced sample was PBMCs. The origin of this receptor is a man in his sixties in good health. V usage is TRBV11-1 and J usage is TRBJ2-5; 9 nucleotides match TRBD2. The CDR3 sequence is CASSFAGGLEETQYF. The CDR3 DNA reads as TGTGCCAGCAGCTTCGCGGGAGGGCTCGAGGAGACCCAGTACTTC.